A single sample is the source of the 7 T cell receptor beta chains below, sequenced in a study of tumor-infiltrating lymphocytes in localized non-small cell lung cancer. The method was immunoSEQ multiplex PCR; TCRdb's version includes in-frame clones alone and lacks a portion of them. The data contain about 14,000 clones, roughly 82% of them singletons. Specimen: lung tumor tissue. The receptors were gathered from a human donor with non-small cell lung cancer.

The genes are TRBV18 and TRBJ1-2; TRBD1 matches at 7 bases. Trimming at V came to 3 bases and at J to 4 bases, leaving 8 bases not matched to a gene. The CDR3 is made up of 15 amino acids. Per germline, CDR1 KGHSH and CDR2 LQKENI. CDR3 bases: TGTGCCAGCTCACCGTATACAGGGGAAGTCTATGGCTACACCTTC. Translating gives CASSPYTGEVYGYTF.

This rearrangement joins TRBV7-2 to TRBJ1-1, with 8 bases aligning to TRBD1. V lost 5 bases to trimming and J lost 4 bases; unmatched junction nucleotides: 6. CDR1 is SGHTA and CDR2 is FQGNSA in the germline V gene. The CDR3 is 14 amino acids. This CDR3 is CASSIDRGGTEAFF. The CDR3 nucleotides read TGTGCCAGCAGCATCGACAGGGGAGGCACTGAAGCTTTCTTT.

This clone was counted a single time. This rearrangement joins TRBV7-9 to TRBJ2-2, with D possibly called TRBD1 or TRBD2 (6 bases each). Trimming removed 6 bases from V and 3 bases from J, with 17 bases in between. CDR1 is SEHNR and CDR2 is FQNEAQ in the germline V gene (reference sequence). CDR3 size: 16 residues. This chain's CDR3 is CASSPPQGRYTGELFF. CDR3 bases: TGTGCCAGCAGTCCCCCCCAGGGGAGGTACACCGGGGAGCTGTTTTTT.

The chain has TRBV4-2 and TRBJ1-5; 7 nucleotides line up with TRBD1. V lost 0 bases, J lost 3 bases, and 5 bases stayed unmatched. Looked up from germline, CDR1 is LGHNA and CDR2 is YNFKEQ. This CDR3 comprises 16 residues. Here the CDR3 reads CASSQETGSNNQPQHF. CDR3 sequence (DNA): TGTGCCAGCAGCCAAGAGACAGGGTCAAACAATCAGCCCCAGCATTTT.

This chain uses TRBV7-9 with TRBJ1-1; D perhaps matches TRBD1 (6 bases). This CDR3 has 12 residues. Germline V gene data show CDR1 as SEHNR and CDR2 as FQNEAQ (reference sequence). V dropped 8 bases and J dropped 1 base, with 8 bases sitting between them. Written as DNA, the CDR3 is TGTGCCAGCGCACAGGGGAACACTGAAGCTTTCTTT. It codes for CASAQGNTEAFF.

For the CDR3, the DNA is TGTGCCAGCAGGGAACCGGGACAGGGTAACACTGAAGCTTTCTTT. Its protein is CASREPGQGNTEAFF. This rearrangement joins TRBV28 to TRBJ1-1; 9 bases align to TRBD1. J gave up 2 bases and V 6 bases, and 7 bases lay outside the gene matches. The CDR3 sequence is 15 residues long. Germline V CDR1 and CDR2: MDHEN, SYDVKM.

The chain joins TRBV5-4 to TRBJ2-1; D is undetermined. Germline-derived CDR1 and CDR2 are SGHNT and YYREEE (reference sequence). The CDR3 loop spans 15 amino acids. Between the trimmed V and J ends, which lost 4 bases and 0 bases, there was a span of 11 bases. This CDR3 reads CASSKSGSSYNEQFF. CDR3 coding DNA: TGTGCCAGCAGCAAATCTGGCAGCTCCTACAATGAGCAGTTCTTC.